The 27 T cell receptor beta chains presented below share a single source sample, sequenced in a study of regulatory and conventional T cells in RAG deficiency. Some clones are missing from TCRdb's copy, which holds only in-frame ones; the method was immunoSEQ multiplex PCR. The data contain around 30,000 clones, 80% to 90% of them singletons. The data were also submitted as part of a second study, on regulatory T cells. From that paper: Primers: 52 TRBV forward and 13 TRBJ reverse.

Sequencing used CD8+ T cells sorted from blood. These receptors were obtained from a human donor in good health.

The gene calls are TRBV6-1 and TRBJ2-5; weak D call: TRBD2 (7 bases). V was clipped by 1 base and J by 4 bases, with 34 bases between them. This CDR3 is built from 22 residues. Germline V gene sequence: CDR1 MNHNS, CDR2 SASEGT. CDR3 region: CASSEVDTRVGGTSFATETQYF. CDR3 in DNA: TGTGCCAGCAGTGAAGTTGACACTCGAGTCGGGGGGACATCATTCGCCACAGAGACCCAGTACTTC.

This clone has a handful of counts. J is TRBJ1-5 and V is TRBV7-9; tentative D call: TRBD1 (5 bases). The CDR3 consists of 13 residues. V gave up 3 bases and J gave up 6 bases, with 9 bases separating them. The germline CDR1 and CDR2 sequences are SEHNR and FQNEAQ (reference sequence). In DNA, the CDR3 is TGTGCCAGCAGCTTGGGACCAGGTCAGCCCCAGCATTTT. It specifies CASSLGPGQPQHF.

The chain links TRBV27 to TRBJ2-7; 10 bases match TRBD2. V was pared by 4 bases and J by 3 bases, with 3 bases of the junction left unmatched. Germline V gene data show CDR1 as MNHEY and CDR2 as SMNVEV (reference sequence). This CDR3 is built from 14 residues. The chain's CDR3 is CASSSSGRDYEQYF. The CDR3 DNA follows: TGTGCCAGCAGTTCCAGCGGGAGGGACTACGAGCAGTACTTC.

V usage is TRBV19 and J usage is TRBJ2-3; D not certain. The CDR3 consists of 14 residues. The V end was cut by 6 bases, the J end by 0 bases, with 10 bases between. Germline V gene lookup returns CDR1 LNHDA and CDR2 SQIVND (reference sequence). CDR3 bases: TGTGCCAGTAGAGGGCTGCCTAGCACAGATACGCAGTATTTT. It is translated as CASRGLPSTDTQYF.

This clone has only one observation. This sequence joins TRBV6-5 and TRBJ2-1, with 10 bases matching TRBD1. V lost 1 base and J lost 6; bases outside the gene matches: 3. The CDR3 has 15 amino acids. The germline V gene has CDR1 MNHEY and CDR2 SVGAGI. The CDR3 DNA reads as TGTGCCAGCAGTTACTACCGGGACAGGGGCAATGAGCAGTTCTTC. Its protein product is CASSYYRDRGNEQFF.

The chain recombines TRBV7-9 with TRBJ2-1, with a possible D match to TRBD2 (6 bases). Trimming took off 5 bases at V and 5 bases at J, with 19 bases between the two ends. Germline V CDR1 and CDR2: SEHNR, FQNEAQ (reference sequence). The CDR3 has 16 amino acids. The CDR3 sequence: CASSPVVDYTNNEQFF. The CDR3 DNA is TGTGCCAGCAGCCCCGTTGTGGACTACACGAACAATGAGCAGTTCTTC.

The chain recombines TRBV18 with TRBJ2-3, with 10 bases fitting TRBD1. Losses at the gene ends were 2 bases for V and 5 bases for J; bases not matched to a gene: 10. The germline CDR1 and CDR2 sequences are KGHSH and LQKENI. CDR3 length: 17 residues. The CDR3 DNA sequence: TGTGCCAGCTCACCATCGACAGGGGGCGGATCACAAGATACGCAGTATTTT. The encoded protein is CASSPSTGGGSQDTQYF.

This clone was recorded a few times. This rearrangement joins TRBV19 to TRBJ2-7, with D tentatively TRBD1 or TRBD2 (5 bases each). The V gene's germline CDR1 is LNHDA and CDR2 SQIVND (reference sequence). The CDR3 extends over 13 amino acids. Trimming removed 5 bases at V and 5 bases at J, with 13 bases between. Here the CDR3 DNA reads TGTGCCAGTAGTGCAGGGAGAATCAACGAGCAGTACTTC. It is translated as CASSAGRINEQYF.

This rearrangement joins TRBV28 to TRBJ1-2, with unresolved D. The V gene's germline CDR1 is MDHEN and CDR2 SYDVKM. This CDR3 comprises 13 residues. Between the trimmed V and J ends, which lost 2 bases and 6 bases, there was a span of 10 bases. In nucleotides, the CDR3 is TGTGCCAGCAGTTTAACGGTCCGGGATGGCTACACCTTC. This gives the protein CASSLTVRDGYTF.

V and J are TRBV2 and TRBJ2-7; 9 bases map to TRBD1. V was pared by 0 bases and J by 2 bases, with 5 bases of the junction left unmatched. Germline values: CDR1 SNHLY, CDR2 FYNNEI. The CDR3 has 16 residues. CDR3 coding DNA: TGTGCCAGCAGTGAAGCGCACCGGACAGGGGCCTACGAGCAGTACTTC. Translation: CASSEAHRTGAYEQYF. Filled out from reference TRBV2 and TRBJ2-7, the complete variable domain reads EPEVTQTPSHQVTQMGQEVILRCVPISNHLYFYWYRQILGQKVEFLVSFYNNEISEKSEIFDDQFSVERPDGSNFTLKIRSTKLEDSAMYFCASSEAHRTGAYEQYFGPGTRLTVT.

This chain links TRBV7-2 with TRBJ2-1; tentatively, D is TRBD2 (6 bases). This CDR3 has 17 residues. In germline, CDR1 is SGHTA, CDR2 FQGNSA. With 0 bases removed from V and 0 bases from J, the gap between germline ends came to 12 bases. This CDR3 reads CASSLAGGDFSYNEQFF. DNA of the CDR3: TGTGCCAGCAGCTTAGCGGGGGGAGACTTCTCCTACAATGAGCAGTTCTTC.

The chain recombines TRBV18 with TRBJ1-2; D is unresolved. Trimming shortened V by 0 bases and J by 4 bases, and 18 bases separated the two germline ends. From germline, CDR1 is KGHSH and CDR2 LQKENI. The CDR3 totals 17 residues. The CDR3 bases are TGTGCCAGCTCACCACCGGAGGGCGACCCCTACCCCTATGGCTACACCTTC. Translation gives CASSPPEGDPYPYGYTF.

This clone was picked up one time. The chain couples TRBV13 to TRBJ2-1; unclear D gene. Germline-derived CDR1 and CDR2 are PRHDT and FYEKMQ (reference sequence). This CDR3 comprises 14 residues. V lost 5 bases and J lost 1, with 9 bases in between. CDR3 loop: CASSPPSSYNEQFF. The DNA of the CDR3 is TGTGCCAGCAGCCCTCCAAGTTCCTACAATGAGCAGTTCTTC.

This chain connects TRBV4-1 to TRBJ1-1; the D gene is possibly TRBD1 (6 bases). The germline gives CDR1 MGHRA, CDR2 YSYEKL. This CDR3 region has 17 residues. Trimming shortened V by 0 bases and J by 1 base, and 15 bases separated the two germline ends. As DNA, the CDR3 is TGCGCCAGCAGCCAAGACCTACTACAGGGTTGGAACACTGAAGCTTTCTTT. Its protein product is CASSQDLLQGWNTEAFF.

This clone was counted between two and nine times. The chain uses TRBV19 and TRBJ1-5, with TRBD1 matching over 7 bases. This CDR3 is built from 15 residues. The germline gives CDR1 LNHDA, CDR2 SQIVND (reference sequence). V trimming: 5 bases; J trimming: 6 bases; junction bases outside the gene matches: 10. The CDR3 nucleotides read TGTGCCAGTAGTGAATTGGAGGGGGCAAGTCAGCCCCAGCATTTT. Translating gives CASSELEGASQPQHF.

The J gene is TRBJ2-1, the V gene TRBV7-8, with D tentatively TRBD2 (5 bases). The CDR3 consists of 13 residues. CDR1 and CDR2 from the germline V gene are SGHVS and FQNEAQ. V lost 3 bases and J 8 bases, leaving 11 bases between the germline ends. The CDR3 nucleotides read TGTGCCAGCAGCTTTTCGAGGGTCCATGAGCAGTTCTTC. This encodes CASSFSRVHEQFF.

The chain uses TRBV25-1 and TRBJ1-6, with TRBD1 as a possible D gene (5 bases). The CDR3 totals 12 residues. The V gene lost 8 bases and the J gene lost 10 bases, with 12 bases spanning the gap. Germline V CDR1 and CDR2: MGHDK, SYGVNS. The CDR3 protein is CASRDPGSPLHF. In nucleotides, the CDR3 is TGTGCCAGCCGGGATCCAGGGTCACCCCTCCACTTT. Based on the CDR3 plus reference TRBV25-1 and TRBJ1-6, the full variable domain is EADIYQTPRYLVIGTGKKITLECSQTMGHDKMYWYQQDPGMELHLIHYSYGVNSTEKGDLSSESTVSRIRTEHFPLTLESARPSHTSQYLCASRDPGSPLHFGNGTRLTVT.

The chain links TRBV7-9 to TRBJ2-3; 9 nucleotides match TRBD2. V lost 4 bases to trimming and J lost 4 bases; unmatched junction nucleotides: 6. This CDR3 region has 15 residues. From germline, CDR1 is SEHNR and CDR2 FQNEAQ (reference sequence). The CDR3 spells CASSSSGIHADTQYF. The CDR3 nucleotides are TGTGCCAGCAGCTCTAGCGGGATCCATGCAGATACGCAGTATTTT.

The chain has TRBV19 and TRBJ2-5, with D perhaps TRBD1 (6 bases). The J call may be wrong; the DNA end is better matched by TRBJ2-7. From germline, CDR1 is LNHDA and CDR2 SQIVND (reference sequence). The CDR3 length is 15 residues. The CDR3 sequence is CASSPGTFYSYEQYF. The CDR3 DNA reads as TGTGCCAGTAGTCCCGGGACATTTTACTCCTACGAGCAGTACTTC.

The rearrangement uses TRBV6-1 and TRBJ1-5; D remains unclear. The CDR3 loop spans 13 amino acids. Germline V gives CDR1 MNHNS, CDR2 SASEGT. Trimming removed 4 bases at V and 2 bases at J, with 6 bases between. CDR3 residues: CASSGLGNQPQHF. DNA for the CDR3: TGTGCCAGCAGTGGGTTAGGCAATCAGCCCCAGCATTTT.

The chain recombines TRBV28 with TRBJ2-7; D remains unclear. V gave up 2 bases and J gave up 7 bases, with 12 bases separating them. This CDR3 region has 13 residues. CDR1 and CDR2 from the germline V gene are MDHEN and SYDVKM. The CDR3 loop is CASSLGQSREQYF. The CDR3 coding sequence is TGTGCCAGCAGTTTAGGGCAGTCTCGGGAGCAGTACTTC.

V gene TRBV11-2 combines with J gene TRBJ2-7; 11 bases agree with TRBD2. V was pared by 6 bases and J by 2 bases, with 6 bases of the junction left unmatched. Per the germline V gene, CDR1 is SGHAT and CDR2 is FQNNGV. This CDR3 region has 15 residues. The CDR3 nucleotides are TGTGCCAGCAGGACTAGCGGGAACTCTCCCTACGAGCAGTACTTC. Translation: CASRTSGNSPYEQYF.

This clone is a singleton in its sample. J is TRBJ1-2 and V is TRBV10-1; D is possibly TRBD1 (6 bases). The CDR3 sequence is 14 residues long. V was trimmed by 2 bases and J by 6 bases, leaving 13 bases between them. Germline V lookup: CDR1 WNHNN, CDR2 SYGVQD (reference sequence). The CDR3 sequence is CASSEPQGLDGYTF. DNA of the CDR3: TGCGCCAGCAGTGAGCCACAGGGATTAGATGGCTACACCTTC.

The gene calls are TRBV4-2 and TRBJ1-2, with D unclear. CDR3 size: 13 residues. The germline CDR1 and CDR2 sequences are LGHNA and YNFKEQ. V shed 0 bases and J shed 4 bases, with 6 bases lying between them. CDR3 DNA sequence: TGTGCCAGCAGCCAAGAGGAACTCTATGGCTACACCTTC. Amino acid sequence: CASSQEELYGYTF.

J is TRBJ2-7 and V is TRBV9, with 8 bases identical to TRBD1. The CDR3 consists of 17 residues. J lost 5 bases, V lost 1 base, and 14 bases had no gene match. Germline V gene lookup returns CDR1 SGDLS and CDR2 YYNGEE. DNA of the CDR3: TGTGCCAGCAGCGTACTGGGGACAGGAGTTCTGGGGAACGAGCAGTACTTC. Translated, it gives CASSVLGTGVLGNEQYF. Full variable domain (missing parts from reference TRBV9 and TRBJ2-7): DSGVTQTPKHLITATGQRVTLRCSPRSGDLSVYWYQQSLDQGLQFLIQYYNGEERAKGNILERFSAQQFPDLHSELNLSSLELGDSALYFCASSVLGTGVLGNEQYFGPGTRLTVT.

The genes are TRBV27 and TRBJ2-2; D may be TRBD1 (5 bases). The CDR3 is 12 amino acids. V lost 6 bases and J lost 5, with 7 bases in between. Germline assignment: CDR1 MNHEY and CDR2 SMNVEV (reference sequence). The CDR3 DNA is TGTGCCAGCAGCCAGGGAACCGGGGAGCTGTTTTTT. Translating gives CASSQGTGELFF.

CDR3 bases: TGTGCCAGCAGTTTTTCGGGACAGGGATTAATGTATGACGAGCAGTACTTC. It is translated as CASSFSGQGLMYDEQYF. The chain is built from TRBV28 and TRBJ2-7; TRBD1 aligns across 9 bases. The CDR3 is 17 amino acids. The V gene's germline CDR1 is MDHEN and CDR2 SYDVKM. V lost 3 bases, J lost 5 bases, and 14 bases stayed unmatched.